This TCR beta chain came from a study of T cell responses to AZD1222 COVID-19 vaccine. Findings and limits, study-wide: Spike-specific TCR breadth and depth both grew after two AZD1222 doses. Most donors were white British, females outnumbered males, and clonal diversity was possibly underestimated. Nearly half of spike-specific TCRs reportedly target unmutated variant regions.

Here immunoSEQ multiplex PCR was the method, and the copy in TCRdb shows in-frame clones only, minus some. The repertoire holds 56,000 or so clones, with approximately 80% as singletons. Trimming at V came to 4 bases and at J to 6 bases, leaving 9 bases not matched to a gene. There are 15 residues in the CDR3. Germline loops: CDR1 SEHNR, CDR2 FQNEAQ (reference sequence). As to this clone: What it binds is not known.

Sequencing used peripheral blood, obtained 28 days after the second AZD1222 dose. The TCR comes from an adult who received the AZD1222 COVID-19 vaccine. The rearrangement links TRBV7-9 to TRBJ2-1; 7 nucleotides match TRBD1. The DNA for the CDR3 is TGTGCCAGCAGCTCATCGACAGGGTTCGGCAATGAGCAGTTCTTC. Protein product: CASSSSTGFGNEQFF. Complete variable domain (other parts from reference TRBV7-9 and TRBJ2-1): DTGVSQNPRHKITKRGQNVTFRCDPISEHNRLYWYRQTLGQGPEFLTYFQNEAQLEKSRLLSDRFSAERPKGSFSTLEIQRTEQGDSAMYLCASSSSTGFGNEQFFGPGTRLTVL.